This section outlines one T cell receptor (beta chain) sequence together with its context. Its antigen is unknown. Its ends do not fully match the called genes, so a read error is possible. This record comes from a study of T cell responses to AZD1222 COVID-19 vaccine. Across the study: Pooling was applied to second doses at about 4 or about 12 weeks.

General observations from the study: CD4 TCRs covered the whole spike, strongest at regions 160-218 and 743-854. A mostly white British donor set with more females was recruited, and clonal diversity was possibly underestimated.

Using immunoSEQ multiplex PCR, the repertoire was profiled, and TCRdb retains in-frame clones only, with some absent. The sample includes about 120,000 clones, 70% to 90% of them seen just once. CDR1 is SGHNT and CDR2 is YENEEA in the germline V gene. The CDR3 spans 14 residues. The receptor was derived from an adult in good health. The chain couples TRBV11-3 to TRBJ2-2, with D maybe TRBD2 (5 bases). The material sequenced was peripheral blood, taken on day 0 of AZD1222 vaccination. The CDR3 bases are TGTGCCACCAGCTTGGGAGCGAACACCGGGGAGCTGTTTTTT. Protein sequence: CATSLGANTGELFF.